These T cell receptor beta chains were read from a single sample in a study of blood T cells in healthy people across ages. TCRdb re-analysed the 5' RACE reads in MiXCR, keeping a single row per CDR3 protein. The sample carries almost 1 million distinct CDR3 sequences, roughly 51% recorded once. The sample comprised blood. The receptors here all came from a woman aged 60-70 years in good health. Each CDR3 is given with its conserved first and last residue. D genes are given only for firm matches. Expanded clones are given a class, and other clones once, few, many or no size at all.

NA	TRBV7-2	NA	TRBJ1-2	CASLQGAYGYTF	TGTGCCAGCTTACAGGGAGCCTATGGCTACACCTTC
TRBD2	TRBV29-1	NA	TRBJ2-1	CSVVGEGNEQFF	TGCAGCGTTGTGGGGGAGGGGAATGAGCAGTTCTTC
TRBD2	TRBV6-2/TRBV6-3	NA	TRBJ2-1	CASRKPTSGNNEQFF	TGTGCCAGCCGCAAGCCGACTAGCGGGAACAATGAGCAGTTCTTC
TRBD2	TRBV12-3/TRBV12-4	NA	TRBJ2-3	CASTPTSVTDTQYF	TGTGCCAGCACCCCTACTAGCGTCACAGATACGCAGTATTTT
NA	TRBV7-2	NA	TRBJ2-5	CASSFEEQYF	TGTGCCAGCAGTTTTGAGGAGCAGTACTTC
NA	TRBV11-3	NA	TRBJ1-2	CASSGQDGGYTF	TGTGCCAGCAGCGGACAAGACGGAGGCTACACCTTC
TRBD2	TRBV11-2	NA	TRBJ2-4	CASSLGREWEGIQYF	TGTGCCAGCAGCTTAGGGCGGGAGTGGGAAGGCATTCAGTACTTC
NA	TRBV20-1	NA	TRBJ2-4	CSARGLPRVAAQNIQYF	TGCAGTGCTAGAGGTCTGCCCCGTGTAGCAGCCCAAAACATTCAGTACTTC
NA	TRBV28	once	TRBJ2-4	CASGRNIQYF	TGTGCCAGCGGCCGAAACATTCAGTACTTC
TRBD1	TRBV5-1	few	TRBJ2-3	CASRSGTVSTDTQYF	TGCGCCAGCAGGTCCGGGACAGTAAGCACAGATACGCAGTATTTT
TRBD1	TRBV30	few	TRBJ2-7	CACGQGAEQYF	TGTGCCTGCGGGCAGGGGGCCGAGCAGTACTTC
TRBD1	TRBV5-1	few	TRBJ1-2	CASSPRTGTAYGYTF	TGCGCCAGCAGCCCGCGTACCGGGACAGCGTATGGCTACACCTTC
NA	TRBV28	few	TRBJ2-7	CASSLTVSGSSYEQYF	TGTGCCAGCAGTTTAACGGTATCGGGAAGCTCCTACGAGCAGTACTTC
TRBD2	TRBV5-1	few	TRBJ2-1	CASSWRRGNKDNEQFF	TGCGCCAGCAGCTGGAGGCGGGGGAACAAGGACAATGAGCAGTTCTTC
TRBD2	TRBV29-1	few	TRBJ2-1	CSAASGRAVEQFF	TGCAGCGCTGCCAGCGGGAGGGCCGTGGAGCAGTTCTTC
NA	TRBV6-5	NA	TRBJ2-4	CASGERRAKNIQYF	TGTGCCAGCGGTGAGCGCAGAGCCAAAAACATTCAGTACTTC
NA	TRBV25-1	NA	TRBJ2-3	CASSRAGGTDTQYF	TGTGCCAGCAGTAGAGCTGGAGGCACAGATACGCAGTATTTT
NA	TRBV23-1	NA	TRBJ1-2	CASSQFIMWRGGVNYGYTF	TGCGCCAGCAGTCAATTTATTATGTGGAGGGGGGGAGTCAACTATGGCTACACCTTC
TRBD2	TRBV5-1	NA	TRBJ2-1	CASGLSRTSGYNEQFF	TGCGCCAGCGGACTTTCACGGACTAGCGGTTACAATGAGCAGTTCTTC
NA	TRBV28	few	TRBJ2-7	CASSSTLEFSYEQYF	TGTGCCAGCAGTTCCACCCTCGAGTTCTCCTACGAGCAGTACTTC
TRBD1	TRBV27	NA	TRBJ1-2	CAIRQGLRGYTF	TGTGCCATCCGACAGGGTTTACGGGGCTACACCTTC
NA	TRBV15	NA	TRBJ2-7	CATSRVNSSYEQYF	TGTGCCACCAGCAGAGTTAACAGTTCCTACGAGCAGTACTTC
NA	TRBV29-1	few	TRBJ2-7	CSVVGGGQRPEQYF	TGCAGCGTTGTAGGGGGGGGACAGAGGCCAGAGCAGTACTTC
NA	TRBV18	NA	TRBJ2-7	CASSPTRSGAYEQYF	TGTGCCAGCTCACCAACCCGGAGTGGGGCCTACGAGCAGTACTTC
TRBD2	TRBV6-5	NA	TRBJ2-4	CASSYSAGRASEQYF	TGTGCCAGCAGTTACTCAGCGGGACGAGCGAGTGAGCAGTACTTC
TRBD1	TRBV5-1	few	TRBJ2-6	CASSLVGTGISGANVLTF	TGCGCCAGCAGCTTGGTTGGGACAGGGATCTCTGGGGCCAACGTCCTGACTTTC
NA	TRBV29-1	NA	TRBJ2-1	CSVRGWGTGWSEQFF	TGCAGCGTTCGAGGGTGGGGGACCGGGTGGAGTGAGCAGTTCTTC
NA	TRBV6-2/TRBV6-3	few	TRBJ2-7	CASSYVRSYEQYF	TGTGCCAGCAGTTACGTCCGCTCCTACGAGCAGTACTTC
TRBD2	TRBV29-1	few	TRBJ2-1	CSVQSGDHNEQFF	TGCAGCGTTCAAAGCGGGGATCACAATGAGCAGTTCTTC
NA	TRBV30	NA	TRBJ2-3	CAWSVPGPWGDTQYF	TGTGCCTGGAGTGTTCCGGGACCGTGGGGGGATACGCAGTATTTT
NA	TRBV5-1	NA	TRBJ2-2	CASSFIGVQTGELFF	TGCGCCAGCAGCTTTATAGGGGTGCAGACCGGGGAGCTGTTTTTT
TRBD2	TRBV4-2	few	TRBJ2-7	CASSQDAGGDYSYEQYF	TGTGCCAGCAGCCAAGATGCGGGAGGGGACTACTCCTACGAGCAGTACTTC
NA	TRBV15	NA	TRBJ2-7	CATSRDASYEQDF	TGTGCCACCAGCAGAGATGCGTCCTACGAGCAGGACTTC
NA	TRBV18	NA	TRBJ2-7	CASSLRERSYEQYF	TGTGCCAGCTCACTCCGGGAGCGATCCTACGAGCAGTACTTC
NA	TRBV4-1	few	TRBJ2-4	CASSQDPNQFNRDPEHLIGQYF	TGCGCCAGCAGCCAAGATCCGAATCAATTTAACCGGGACCCAGAACACTTGATCGGGCAGTACTTC
NA	TRBV7-2	once	TRBJ2-1	CASSKDGSSYNERFF	TGTGCCAGCAGCAAAGACGGTAGCTCCTACAATGAGCGGTTCTTC
NA	TRBV7-2	NA	TRBJ1-1	CASSLGGGLLDTEAFF	TGTGCCAGCAGCTTAGGCGGCGGTCTGTTGGACACTGAAGCTTTCTTT
TRBD2	TRBV7-2	NA	TRBJ2-5	CASSLSGGDGETQYF	TGTGCCAGCAGCCTTAGCGGGGGGGATGGAGAGACCCAGTACTTC
TRBD1	TRBV28	NA	TRBJ2-5	CASSSRTGAVRETQYF	TGTGCCAGCAGTTCGAGGACAGGGGCGGTCCGGGAGACCCAGTACTTC
NA	TRBV12-3/TRBV12-4	NA	TRBJ2-3	CASSPGWADTQYF	TGTGCCAGCAGCCCCGGATGGGCAGATACGCAGTATTTT
NA	TRBV4-2	few	TRBJ1-2	CASSQERGRLGYTF	TGTGCCAGCAGCCAAGAACGGGGGCGACTTGGCTACACCTTC
NA	TRBV7-2	many	TRBJ2-1	CASSLTSYNEQFF	TGTGCCAGCAGCCTGACTAGTTACAATGAGCAGTTCTTC